The clone carrying this T cell receptor beta chain has only a few counts. Its antigen is not identified. The donors were healthy bone marrow donors. The primer mix had 60 Vbeta and 13 Jbeta primers. In the study's own analysis: In a later analysis, roughly 11 million of about 80 million unique beta chains occurred in at least two donors. Generated by immunoSEQ multiplex PCR, the TCRdb table keeps only in-frame clones and is missing some. The DNA gave D and trimming, while V, J and clone size come from that table. The sample yields some 76,000 clones, around three quarters seen once. The data are from a study of cytomegalovirus exposure and HLA in healthy donors. Whole-study findings and limits: The CMV antigen specificity of a few CMV-associated chains was confirmed through in vitro analysis.

CDR3 length: 19 residues. J gave up 1 base and V 2 bases, and 16 bases lay outside the gene matches. CDR1 and CDR2 from the germline V gene are SGHVS and FQNEAQ. This TCR came from a male donor in good health and CMV-seropositive. The chain couples TRBV7-8 to TRBJ2-7, with 8 bases identical to TRBD1. Sequenced sample: PBMCs. CDR3 DNA sequence: TGTGCCAGCAGCTTAACTTCCGGGACAGGACTTACGACATCCTACGAGCAGTACTTC. Translation: CASSLTSGTGLTTSYEQYF.